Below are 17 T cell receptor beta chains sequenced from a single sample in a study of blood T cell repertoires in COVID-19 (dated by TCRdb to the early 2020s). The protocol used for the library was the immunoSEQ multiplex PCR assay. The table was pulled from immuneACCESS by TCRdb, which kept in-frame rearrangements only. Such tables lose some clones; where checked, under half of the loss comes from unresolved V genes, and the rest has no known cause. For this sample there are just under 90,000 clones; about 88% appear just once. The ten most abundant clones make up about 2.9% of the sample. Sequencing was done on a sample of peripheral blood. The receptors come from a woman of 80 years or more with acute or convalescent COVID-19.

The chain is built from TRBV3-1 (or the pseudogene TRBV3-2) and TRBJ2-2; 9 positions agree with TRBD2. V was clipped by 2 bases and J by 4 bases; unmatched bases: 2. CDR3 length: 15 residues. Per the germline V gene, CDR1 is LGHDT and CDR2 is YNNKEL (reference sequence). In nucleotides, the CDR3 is TGTGCCAGCAGCCAATTAGCGGGAGTCACCGGGGAGCTGTTTTTT. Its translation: CASSQLAGVTGELFF.

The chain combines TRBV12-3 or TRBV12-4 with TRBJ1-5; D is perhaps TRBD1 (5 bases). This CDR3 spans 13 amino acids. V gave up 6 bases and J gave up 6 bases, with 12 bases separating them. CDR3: CASSTFQGQPQHF. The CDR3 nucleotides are TGTGCCAGCAGCACTTTTCAGGGTCAGCCCCAGCATTTT.

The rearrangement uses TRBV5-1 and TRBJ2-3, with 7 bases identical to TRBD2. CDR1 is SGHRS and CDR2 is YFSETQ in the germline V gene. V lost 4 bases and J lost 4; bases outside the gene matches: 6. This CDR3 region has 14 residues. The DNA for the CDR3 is TGCGCCAGCAGCGAGGGGACTATAGCAGATACGCAGTATTTT. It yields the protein CASSEGTIADTQYF.

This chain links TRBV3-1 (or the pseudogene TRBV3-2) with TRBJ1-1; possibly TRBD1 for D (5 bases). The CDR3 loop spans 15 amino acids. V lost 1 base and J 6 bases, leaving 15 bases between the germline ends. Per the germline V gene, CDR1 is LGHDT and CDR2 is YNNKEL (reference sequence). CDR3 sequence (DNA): TGTGCCAGCAGCCAAGTAGTAATGGGGGGATCTGAAGCTTTCTTT. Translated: CASSQVVMGGSEAFF.

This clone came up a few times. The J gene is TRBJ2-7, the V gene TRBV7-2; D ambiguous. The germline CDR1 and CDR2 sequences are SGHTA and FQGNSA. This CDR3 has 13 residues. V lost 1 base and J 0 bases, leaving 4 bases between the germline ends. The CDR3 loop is CASSLDSSYEQYF. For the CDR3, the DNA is TGTGCCAGCAGCTTAGACAGCTCCTACGAGCAGTACTTC.

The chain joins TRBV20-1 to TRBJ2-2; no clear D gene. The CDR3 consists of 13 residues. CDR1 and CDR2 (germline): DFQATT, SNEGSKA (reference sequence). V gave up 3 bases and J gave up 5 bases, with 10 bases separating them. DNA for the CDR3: TGCAGTGCTAGTTTTCCCAGAACCGGGGAGCTGTTTTTT. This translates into CSASFPRTGELFF.

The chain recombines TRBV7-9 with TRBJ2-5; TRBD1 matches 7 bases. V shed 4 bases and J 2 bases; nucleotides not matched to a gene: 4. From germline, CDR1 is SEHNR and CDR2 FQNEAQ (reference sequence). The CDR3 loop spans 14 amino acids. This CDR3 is CASSSTGAQETQYF. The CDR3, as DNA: TGTGCCAGCAGCTCAACAGGGGCTCAAGAGACCCAGTACTTC.

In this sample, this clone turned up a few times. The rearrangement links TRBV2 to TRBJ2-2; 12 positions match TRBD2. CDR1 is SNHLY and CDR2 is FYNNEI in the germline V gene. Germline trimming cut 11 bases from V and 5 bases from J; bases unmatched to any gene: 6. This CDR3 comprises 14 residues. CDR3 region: CAATSGRGTGELFF. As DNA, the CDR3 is TGTGCCGCGACTAGCGGGAGAGGTACCGGGGAGCTGTTTTTT.

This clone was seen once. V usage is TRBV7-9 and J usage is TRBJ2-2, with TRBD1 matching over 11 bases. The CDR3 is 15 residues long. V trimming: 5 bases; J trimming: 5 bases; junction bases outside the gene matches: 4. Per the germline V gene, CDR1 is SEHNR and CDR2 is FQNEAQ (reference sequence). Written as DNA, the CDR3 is TGTGCCAGCAGCGTGGGACAGGGGGAAACCGGGGAGCTGTTTTTT. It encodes CASSVGQGETGELFF. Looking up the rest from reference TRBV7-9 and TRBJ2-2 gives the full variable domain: DTGVSQNPRHKITKRGQNVTFRCDPISEHNRLYWYRQTLGQGPEFLTYFQNEAQLEKSRLLSDRFSAERPKGSFSTLEIQRTEQGDSAMYLCASSVGQGETGELFFGEGSRLTVL.

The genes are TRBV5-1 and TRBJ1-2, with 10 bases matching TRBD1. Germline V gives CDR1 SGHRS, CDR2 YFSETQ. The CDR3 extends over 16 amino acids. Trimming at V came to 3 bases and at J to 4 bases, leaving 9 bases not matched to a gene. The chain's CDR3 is CASSSRDRGSLYGYTF. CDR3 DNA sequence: TGCGCCAGCAGCTCCCGGGACAGGGGAAGCCTCTATGGCTACACCTTC.

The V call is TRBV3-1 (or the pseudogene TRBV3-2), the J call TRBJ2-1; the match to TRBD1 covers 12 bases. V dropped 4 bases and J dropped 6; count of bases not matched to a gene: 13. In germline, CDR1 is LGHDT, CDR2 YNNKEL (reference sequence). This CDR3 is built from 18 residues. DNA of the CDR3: TGTGCCAGCAGCCCGCACCGGGACAGGGGGCCGGGTAGCAATGAGCAGTTCTTC. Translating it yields CASSPHRDRGPGSNEQFF.

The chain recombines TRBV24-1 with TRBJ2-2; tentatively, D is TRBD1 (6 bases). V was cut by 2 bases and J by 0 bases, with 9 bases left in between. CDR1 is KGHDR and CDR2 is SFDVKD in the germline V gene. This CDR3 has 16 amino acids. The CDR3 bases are TGTGCCACCAGTGATTGGAGGACAGCGAACACCGGGGAGCTGTTTTTT. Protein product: CATSDWRTANTGELFF.

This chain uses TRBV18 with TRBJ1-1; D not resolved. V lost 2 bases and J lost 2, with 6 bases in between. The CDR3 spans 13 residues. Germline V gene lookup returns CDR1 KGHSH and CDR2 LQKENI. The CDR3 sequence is CASSPKANTEAFF. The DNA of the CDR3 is TGTGCCAGCTCACCAAAAGCTAACACTGAAGCTTTCTTT. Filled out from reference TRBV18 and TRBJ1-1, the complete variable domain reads NAGVMQNPRHLVRRRGQEARLRCSPMKGHSHVYWYRQLPEEGLKFMVYLQKENIIDESGMPKERFSAEFPKEGPSILRIQQVVRGDSAAYFCASSPKANTEAFFGQGTRLTVV.

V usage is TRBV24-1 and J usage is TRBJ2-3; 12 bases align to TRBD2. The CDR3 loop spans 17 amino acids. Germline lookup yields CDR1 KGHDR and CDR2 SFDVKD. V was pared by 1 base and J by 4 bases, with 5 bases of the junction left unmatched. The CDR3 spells CATSDLLAGGGADTQYF. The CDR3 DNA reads TGTGCCACCAGTGATTTACTAGCGGGAGGTGGCGCAGATACGCAGTATTTT.

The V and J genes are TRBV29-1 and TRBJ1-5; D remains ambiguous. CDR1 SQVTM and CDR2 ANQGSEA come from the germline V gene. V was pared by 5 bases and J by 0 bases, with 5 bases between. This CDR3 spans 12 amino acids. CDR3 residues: CSVKYSNQPQHF. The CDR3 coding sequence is TGCAGCGTTAAATATAGCAATCAGCCCCAGCATTTT.

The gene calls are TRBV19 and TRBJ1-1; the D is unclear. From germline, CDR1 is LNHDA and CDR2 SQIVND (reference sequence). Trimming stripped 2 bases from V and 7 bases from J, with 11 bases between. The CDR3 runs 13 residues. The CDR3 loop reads CASSILGRFEAFF. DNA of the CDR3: TGTGCCAGTAGTATACTTGGTAGATTTGAAGCTTTCTTT. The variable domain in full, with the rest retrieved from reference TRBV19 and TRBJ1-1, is DGGITQSPKYLFRKEGQNVTLSCEQNLNHDAMYWYRQDPGQGLRLIYYSQIVNDFQKGDIAEGYSVSREKKESFPLTVTSAQKNPTAFYLCASSILGRFEAFFGQGTRLTVV.

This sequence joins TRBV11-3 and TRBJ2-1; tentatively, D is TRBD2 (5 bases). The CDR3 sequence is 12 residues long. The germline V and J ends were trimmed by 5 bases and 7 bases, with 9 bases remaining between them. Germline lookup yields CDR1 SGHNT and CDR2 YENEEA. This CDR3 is CASSKSGNEQFF. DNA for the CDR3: TGTGCCAGCAGCAAAAGCGGAAATGAGCAGTTCTTC.